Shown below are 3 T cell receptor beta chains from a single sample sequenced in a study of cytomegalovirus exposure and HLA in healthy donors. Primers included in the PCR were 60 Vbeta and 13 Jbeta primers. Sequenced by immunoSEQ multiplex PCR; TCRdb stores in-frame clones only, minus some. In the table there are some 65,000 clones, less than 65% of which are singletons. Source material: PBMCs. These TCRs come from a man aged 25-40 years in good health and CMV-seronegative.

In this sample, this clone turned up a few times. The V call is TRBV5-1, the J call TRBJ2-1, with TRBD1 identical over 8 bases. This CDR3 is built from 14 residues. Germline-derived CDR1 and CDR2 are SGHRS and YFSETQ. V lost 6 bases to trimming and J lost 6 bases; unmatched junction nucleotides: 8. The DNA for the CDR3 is TGCGCCAGCAATGACAGGGGCAGGAGCAATGAGCAGTTCTTC. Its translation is CASNDRGRSNEQFF. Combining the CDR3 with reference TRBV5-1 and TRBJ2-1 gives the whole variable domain KAGVTQTPRYLIKTRGQQVTLSCSPISGHRSVSWYQQTPGQGLQFLFEYFSETQRNKGNFPGRFSGRQFSNSRSEMNVSTLELGDSALYLCASNDRGRSNEQFFGPGTRLTVL.

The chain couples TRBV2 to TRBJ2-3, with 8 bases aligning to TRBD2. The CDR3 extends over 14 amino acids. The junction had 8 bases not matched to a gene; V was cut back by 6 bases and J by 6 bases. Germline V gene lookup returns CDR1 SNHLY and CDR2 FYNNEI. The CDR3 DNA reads TGTGCCAGCAGGAGACGGCGGGGGGTGGATACGCAGTATTTT. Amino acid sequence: CASRRRRGVDTQYF. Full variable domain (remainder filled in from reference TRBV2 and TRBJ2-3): EPEVTQTPSHQVTQMGQEVILRCVPISNHLYFYWYRQILGQKVEFLVSFYNNEISEKSEIFDDQFSVERPDGSNFTLKIRSTKLEDSAMYFCASRRRRGVDTQYFGPGTRLTVL.

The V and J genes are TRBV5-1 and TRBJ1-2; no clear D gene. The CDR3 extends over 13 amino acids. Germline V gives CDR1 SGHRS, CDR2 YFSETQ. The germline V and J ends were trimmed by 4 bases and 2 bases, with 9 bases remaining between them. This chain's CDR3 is CASSENQNYGYTF. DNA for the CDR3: TGCGCCAGCAGCGAGAATCAAAACTATGGCTACACCTTC.